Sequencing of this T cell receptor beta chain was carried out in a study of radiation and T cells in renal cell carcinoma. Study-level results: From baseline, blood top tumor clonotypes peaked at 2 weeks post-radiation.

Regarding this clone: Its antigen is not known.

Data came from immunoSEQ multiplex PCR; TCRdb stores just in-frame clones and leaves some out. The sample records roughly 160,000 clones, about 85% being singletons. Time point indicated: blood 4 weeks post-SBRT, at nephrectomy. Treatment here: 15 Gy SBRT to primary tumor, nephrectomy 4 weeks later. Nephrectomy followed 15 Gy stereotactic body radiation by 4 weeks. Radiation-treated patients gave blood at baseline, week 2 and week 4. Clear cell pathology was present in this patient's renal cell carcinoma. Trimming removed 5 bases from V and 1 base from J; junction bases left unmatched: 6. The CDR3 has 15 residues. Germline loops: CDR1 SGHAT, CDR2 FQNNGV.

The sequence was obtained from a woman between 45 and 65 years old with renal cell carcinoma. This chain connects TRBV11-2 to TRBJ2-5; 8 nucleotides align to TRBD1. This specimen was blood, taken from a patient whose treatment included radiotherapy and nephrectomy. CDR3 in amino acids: CASSRGTGFQETQYF. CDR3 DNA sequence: TGTGCCAGCAGCAGAGGGACAGGCTTCCAAGAGACCCAGTACTTC.